Listed here are 32 T cell receptor beta chains from one sample, sequenced in a study of shared clonotypes between healthy human individuals. Clones were sequenced by immunoSEQ multiplex PCR, and TCRdb holds only the in-frame ones, with some missing. The sample contains around 700,000 clones, around three quarters of which appear only once. The sequenced material came from memory CD4+ T cells sorted from blood. Indicated subset: CD45RA-negative fraction. These receptors all stem from a woman aged 25 to 39 in good health.

The chain joins TRBV28 to TRBJ2-1, with 13 bases identical to TRBD2. CDR1 is MDHEN and CDR2 is SYDVKM in the germline V gene. CDR3 size: 15 residues. Losses at the gene ends were 4 bases for V and 8 bases for J; bases not matched to a gene: 5. CDR3 DNA: TGTGCCAGCAGTTGGACTAGCGGGAGACCATATGAGCAGTTCTTC. As protein: CASSWTSGRPYEQFF.

V and J are TRBV6-5 and TRBJ1-1, with D hard to call. V was clipped by 8 bases and J by 8 bases, with 15 bases between them. Germline CDR1 is MNHEY and CDR2 is SVGAGI. This CDR3 region has 12 residues. The CDR3 sequence: CASRSYSEEAFF. The CDR3 DNA sequence: TGTGCCAGCCGCTCATACAGCGAAGAAGCTTTCTTT.

V and J are TRBV10-1 and TRBJ2-2; 10 nucleotides line up with TRBD2. CDR3 length: 16 amino acids. Losses at the gene ends were 1 base for V and 7 bases for J; bases not matched to a gene: 6. Per germline, CDR1 WNHNN and CDR2 SYGVQD (reference sequence). DNA for the CDR3: TGCGCCAGCAGTGAGTGGAGCGGGAGGGTGATCGGGGAGCTGTTTTTT. It encodes CASSEWSGRVIGELFF.

With respect to this clone: In the same sample, other DNA sequences code for this CDR3. This chain joins TRBV28 and TRBJ1-5; 7 bases match TRBD1. V trimming: 4 bases; J trimming: 4 bases; junction bases outside the gene matches: 7. This CDR3 comprises 15 residues. The germline V gene has CDR1 MDHEN and CDR2 SYDVKM. This chain's CDR3 is CASSSPGGGNQPQHF. Here the CDR3 DNA reads TGTGCCAGCAGTTCCCCAGGGGGAGGGAATCAGCCCCAGCATTTT. The full variable domain, rest sourced from reference TRBV28 and TRBJ1-5, is DVKVTQSSRYLVKRTGEKVFLECVQDMDHENMFWYRQDPGLGLRLIYFSYDVKMKEKGDIPEGYSVSREKKERFSLILESASTNQTSMYLCASSSPGGGNQPQHFGDGTRLSIL.

The table lists this clone with a few counts. The chain combines TRBV2 with TRBJ2-2; D remains ambiguous. Germline CDR1 and CDR2: SNHLY and FYNNEI. This CDR3 contains 13 residues. The V end was cut by 2 bases, the J end by 7 bases, with 8 bases between. The CDR3 coding sequence is TGTGCCAGCAGTGAATGGGTGGACGGGGAGCTGTTTTTT. This gives the protein CASSEWVDGELFF.

This clone was seen only once. The rearrangement uses TRBV11-2 and TRBJ2-2; a weak D match, TRBD1 (5 bases). CDR1 SGHAT and CDR2 FQNNGV come from the germline V gene. The CDR3 runs to 15 residues. Trimming stripped 5 bases from V and 5 bases from J, with 15 bases between. The CDR3: CASSPRQGWTGELFF. The CDR3 DNA reads as TGTGCCAGCAGCCCTCGGCAGGGTTGGACCGGGGAGCTGTTTTTT. Together with reference TRBV11-2 and TRBJ2-2, the CDR3 gives the full variable domain: EAGVAQSPRYKIIEKRQSVAFWCNPISGHATLYWYQQILGQGPKLLIQFQNNGVVDDSQLPKDRFSAERLKGVDSTLKIQPAKLEDSAVYLCASSPRQGWTGELFFGEGSRLTVL.

This sequence joins TRBV2 and TRBJ2-4; 10 positions agree with TRBD2. The CDR3 runs 16 residues. Germline CDR1 and CDR2: SNHLY and FYNNEI. After removal of 6 bases from V and 0 bases from J, the junction contained 5 bases not matched to a gene. CDR3 sequence: CASRELAGTAKNIQYF. The CDR3 nucleotides read TGTGCCAGCAGGGAACTAGCGGGAACAGCCAAAAACATTCAGTACTTC.

J is TRBJ2-2 and V is TRBV28, with D perhaps TRBD1 (7 bases). Germline V lookup: CDR1 MDHEN, CDR2 SYDVKM. The CDR3 runs to 13 residues. Trimming shortened V by 7 bases and J by 13 bases, and 19 bases separated the two germline ends. The CDR3 loop is CASIRDSGGRLFF. In DNA form, the CDR3 reads TGTGCCAGCATCCGGGACAGCGGAGGGCGGCTGTTTTTT.

CDR3 in amino acids: CASSLRENTEAFF. The CDR3 DNA is TGTGCCAGCAGCTTAAGGGAAAACACTGAAGCTTTCTTT. The chain uses TRBV7-3 and TRBJ1-1; D remains unclear. The CDR3 extends over 13 amino acids. V lost 1 base and J lost 2, with 5 bases in between. In germline, CDR1 is SGHTA, CDR2 FQGTGA.

The rearrangement uses TRBV15 and TRBJ2-1, with 10 bases aligning to TRBD2. CDR1 and CDR2 from the germline V gene are LNHNV and YYDKDF (reference sequence). The CDR3 extends over 17 amino acids. V shed 2 bases, J shed 6 bases, and the junction held 10 bases outside the gene matches. CDR3 coding DNA: TGTGCCACCAGCAGAACTCAAGCGGGAGGGTCTCGCAATGAGCAGTTCTTC. It specifies CATSRTQAGGSRNEQFF.

The rearrangement uses TRBV5-1 and TRBJ1-1; TRBD1 aligns across 10 bases. This CDR3 has 17 residues. J gave up 3 bases and V 3 bases, and 11 bases lay outside the gene matches. CDR1 SGHRS and CDR2 YFSETQ come from the germline V gene. The CDR3 nucleotides are TGCGCCAGCAGCTCGAGGGCATTGGGGACAGGGGACACTGAAGCTTTCTTT. The encoded protein is CASSSRALGTGDTEAFF.

The chain recombines TRBV14 with TRBJ2-7; D gene uncertain. With 5 bases removed from V and 3 bases from J, the gap between germline ends came to 8 bases. The CDR3 spans 12 residues. Germline values: CDR1 SGHDN, CDR2 FVKESK. For the CDR3, the DNA is TGTGCCAGCAGCATCTTCTACTACGAGCAGTACTTC. Amino acids: CASSIFYYEQYF.

The chain carries TRBV13 and TRBJ2-5; 9 nucleotides agree with TRBD2. The CDR3 loop spans 15 amino acids. After removal of 3 bases from V and 5 bases from J, the junction contained 7 bases not matched to a gene. Germline CDR1 and CDR2: PRHDT and FYEKMQ (reference sequence). This CDR3 reads CASSLGGRAGETQYF. In nucleotides, the CDR3 is TGTGCCAGCAGCTTGGGCGGGAGGGCCGGTGAGACCCAGTACTTC.

The rearrangement links TRBV19 to TRBJ2-7; 8 bases fit TRBD2. This CDR3 is built from 14 residues. V lost 5 bases to trimming and J lost 6 bases; unmatched junction nucleotides: 9. CDR1 LNHDA and CDR2 SQIVND come from the germline V gene (reference sequence). The CDR3 reads CASSFLAAGGEQYF. The CDR3, as DNA: TGTGCCAGTAGTTTCTTGGCGGCGGGGGGCGAGCAGTACTTC. Supplemented by reference TRBV19 and TRBJ2-7, the full variable domain reads DGGITQSPKYLFRKEGQNVTLSCEQNLNHDAMYWYRQDPGQGLRLIYYSQIVNDFQKGDIAEGYSVSREKKESFPLTVTSAQKNPTAFYLCASSFLAAGGEQYFGPGTRLTVT.

V usage is TRBV6-5 and J usage is TRBJ2-5, with 11 bases identical to TRBD2. The ends lost 5 bases at V and 7 bases at J; junction bases unmatched: 6. The CDR3 totals 14 residues. Germline loops: CDR1 MNHEY, CDR2 SVGAGI. CDR3 coding DNA: TGTGCCAGCAGTACCACTAGCGGGAGTGGGACCCAGTACTTC. As protein: CASSTTSGSGTQYF.

V is TRBV28 and J is TRBJ2-7, with D possibly TRBD1 on 5 matching bases. V was cut by 2 bases and J by 1 base, with 9 bases left in between. This CDR3 has 14 amino acids. Germline V lookup: CDR1 MDHEN, CDR2 SYDVKM. CDR3 loop: CASSLPAGSYEQYF. CDR3 nucleotide sequence: TGTGCCAGCAGTTTACCGGCAGGGTCCTACGAGCAGTACTTC.

V is TRBV7-3 and J is TRBJ1-1, with D tentatively TRBD1 (5 bases). CDR1 SGHTA and CDR2 FQGTGA come from the germline V gene. The CDR3 is made up of 13 amino acids. V dropped 5 bases and J dropped 1 base, with 8 bases sitting between them. CDR3 sequence reads: CASSATENTEAFF. In DNA form, the CDR3 reads TGTGCCAGCAGCGCGACAGAGAACACTGAAGCTTTCTTT.

The V and J genes are TRBV11-2 and TRBJ1-1; the D gene is possibly TRBD1 (6 bases). Trimming removed 8 bases from V and 1 base from J, with 14 bases in between. Germline CDR1 SGHAT, CDR2 FQNNGV. The CDR3 extends over 14 amino acids. The CDR3 spells CASARGAANTEAFF. In DNA form, the CDR3 reads TGTGCCAGCGCTCGGGGGGCAGCGAACACTGAAGCTTTCTTT. The full variable domain, completed using reference TRBV11-2 and TRBJ1-1, is EAGVAQSPRYKIIEKRQSVAFWCNPISGHATLYWYQQILGQGPKLLIQFQNNGVVDDSQLPKDRFSAERLKGVDSTLKIQPAKLEDSAVYLCASARGAANTEAFFGQGTRLTVV.

DNA of the CDR3: TGTGCCAGCAGTACCCCGCAGGGGGGTAAGTACAATGAGCAGTTCTTC. This translates into CASSTPQGGKYNEQFF. The J gene is TRBJ2-1, the V gene TRBV28; tentative D call: TRBD1 (7 bases). Looked up from germline, CDR1 is MDHEN and CDR2 is SYDVKM. With 5 bases removed from V and 4 bases from J, the gap between germline ends came to 18 bases. The CDR3 loop spans 16 amino acids. Combining the CDR3 with reference TRBV28 and TRBJ2-1 gives the whole variable domain DVKVTQSSRYLVKRTGEKVFLECVQDMDHENMFWYRQDPGLGLRLIYFSYDVKMKEKGDIPEGYSVSREKKERFSLILESASTNQTSMYLCASSTPQGGKYNEQFFGPGTRLTVL.

V usage is TRBV21-1 and J usage is TRBJ2-2; the DNA was not used to check the table's D call, TRBD1. TRBV21-1 is listed as a pseudogene. The CDR3 runs 13 residues. CDR3 amino acids: CASRQGGSGELFF. DNA for the CDR3: TGTGCCAGCAGACAGGGTGGGTCCGGGGAGCTGTTTTTT.

This chain connects TRBV4-1 to TRBJ2-7; D unresolved. Trimming removed 0 bases at V and 1 base at J, with 10 bases between. Germline values: CDR1 MGHRA, CDR2 YSYEKL. This CDR3 is 15 amino acids long. The CDR3 sequence: CASSQELGRSYEQYF. For the CDR3, the DNA is TGCGCCAGCAGCCAAGAATTGGGCAGATCCTACGAGCAGTACTTC.

V usage is TRBV7-9 and J usage is TRBJ2-3, with unresolved D. Germline values: CDR1 SEHNR, CDR2 FQNEAQ (reference sequence). The length of the CDR3 is 14 residues. V was trimmed by 5 bases and J by 2 bases, leaving 11 bases between them. The chain's CDR3 is CASSPVLNTDTQYF. CDR3 nucleotides: TGTGCCAGCAGCCCAGTGCTGAACACAGATACGCAGTATTTT.

The V call is TRBV11-3, the J call TRBJ2-3, with TRBD2 matching over 9 bases. The trim removed 5 bases at V and 4 bases at J, leaving 16 bases unmatched. The CDR3 is 18 residues long. CDR1 SGHNT and CDR2 YENEEA come from the germline V gene. The CDR3 region is CASSLGFMGSGSSDTQYF. CDR3 DNA sequence: TGTGCCAGCAGCCTCGGCTTTATGGGTAGCGGGAGTTCAGATACGCAGTATTTT.

A remark on this clone: Other nucleotide sequences from this sample produce the same CDR3. The J gene is TRBJ2-1, the V gene TRBV5-1; D remains ambiguous. The CDR3 is made up of 15 amino acids. V lost 4 bases to trimming and J lost 0 bases, with 11 bases between them. Per germline, CDR1 SGHRS and CDR2 YFSETQ. The CDR3 here is CASSLDLSSYNEQFF. CDR3 DNA sequence: TGCGCCAGCAGCCTAGATTTAAGCTCCTACAATGAGCAGTTCTTC.

As for this clone: This may come from a read error, since a much larger clone is one base off. Other nucleotide sequences from this sample produce the same CDR3. V is TRBV28 and J is TRBJ1-5; unclear D gene. The germline V gene has CDR1 MDHEN and CDR2 SYDVKM. This CDR3 contains 10 residues. V gave up 5 bases and J gave up 4 bases, with 0 bases separating them. CDR3 DNA: TGTGCCAGCAGTAATCAGCCCCAGCATTTT. This sequence encodes CASSNQPQHF.

The chain recombines TRBV4-1 with TRBJ1-5; 9 positions match TRBD1. J was trimmed by 4 bases and V by 0 bases; bases with no gene match: 4. Germline lookup yields CDR1 MGHRA and CDR2 YSYEKL. CDR3 length: 16 residues. The CDR3 loop reads CASSQEGGQGNQPQHF. The CDR3 nucleotides are TGCGCCAGCAGCCAAGAGGGAGGACAGGGGAATCAGCCCCAGCATTTT.

A remark on this clone: Just one base apart from a much larger clone, this may be a read error. The rearrangement uses TRBV13 and TRBJ2-7, with 9 positions matching TRBD2. Germline CDR1 and CDR2: PRHDT and FYEKMQ (reference sequence). This CDR3 is built from 14 residues. V dropped 3 bases and J dropped 2; count of bases not matched to a gene: 2. CDR3 sequence: CASSLGLAPYEQYF. The CDR3 DNA reads as TGTGCCAGCAGCTTGGGACTAGCTCCCTACGAGCAGTACTTC. The variable domain in full, completed from reference TRBV13 and TRBJ2-7, reads AAGVIQSPRHLIKEKRETATLKCYPIPRHDTVYWYQQGPGQDPQFLISFYEKMQSDKGSIPDRFSAQQFSDYHSELNMSSLELGDSALYFCASSLGLAPYEQYFGPGTRLTVT.

This clone showed up many times. J is TRBJ2-3 and V is TRBV5-4, with D perhaps TRBD1 or TRBD2 (6 bases each). This CDR3 has 17 residues. V was pared by 2 bases and J by 3 bases, with 19 bases between. Germline V gives CDR1 SGHNT, CDR2 YYREEE (reference sequence). CDR3 nucleotides: TGTGCCAGCAGCTTCGGGGGCGCGGTTGGTGTAACAGATACGCAGTATTTT. Translated, it gives CASSFGGAVGVTDTQYF.

The rearrangement uses TRBV9 and TRBJ2-2; D remains ambiguous. The CDR3 loop spans 14 amino acids. V was pared by 0 bases and J by 6 bases, with 9 bases between. The germline CDR1 and CDR2 sequences are SGDLS and YYNGEE. The CDR3 is CASSVESLPGELFF. CDR3 nucleotide sequence: TGTGCCAGCAGCGTAGAGAGCCTCCCCGGGGAGCTGTTTTTT.

This clone is a singleton in its sample. This chain joins TRBV28 and TRBJ2-3, with 16 positions matching TRBD2. J was trimmed by 4 bases and V by 7 bases; bases with no gene match: 11. This CDR3 comprises 18 residues. Germline V gene data show CDR1 as MDHEN and CDR2 as SYDVKM. The CDR3 DNA reads TGTGCCAGCAACACTCCGGGACTAGCGGGAGGGACCGCAGATACGCAGTATTTT. Its protein product is CASNTPGLAGGTADTQYF.

The chain combines TRBV30 with TRBJ2-1; no reliable D call. Trimming stripped 6 bases from V and 5 bases from J, with 11 bases between. The CDR3 spans 12 residues. Germline values: CDR1 GTSNPN, CDR2 SVGIG (reference sequence). CDR3 nucleotides: TGTGCCTGCCTACGGCCCAACAATGAGCAGTTCTTC. It encodes CACLRPNNEQFF.

The CDR3 DNA sequence: TGCAGCGTTACAGGTTCTGTAAATGAAAAACTGTTTTTT. Translated, it gives CSVTGSVNEKLFF. This rearrangement joins TRBV29-1 to TRBJ1-4, with D maybe TRBD1 (5 bases). Trimming took 5 bases from V and 5 from J, leaving 12 bases between them. The CDR3 contains 13 residues. The germline CDR1 and CDR2 sequences are SQVTM and ANQGSEA. The full variable domain, rest sourced from reference TRBV29-1 and TRBJ1-4, is SAVISQKPSRDICQRGTSLTIQCQVDSQVTMMFWYRQQPGQSLTLIATANQGSEATYESGFVIDKFPISRPNLTFSTLTVSNMSPEDSSIYLCSVTGSVNEKLFFGSGTQLSVL.